The 10 T cell receptor beta chains reported below all come from one sample, sequenced in a study of CD8+CD57+ T cells in acquired aplastic anemia. The study profiled TCR beta VDJ and CDR3 using genomic DNA as template. TCRdb used MiXCR to reprocess the reads, holding one entry per CDR3 protein. The profile shows 30,000 to 40,000 distinct CDR3 sequences, roughly 77% of them singletons. The sequenced material came from sorted CD4+, CD8+, or CD8+CD57+ T cells (not recorded which) from PBMCs. These receptors were collected from a human donor in good health, serving as a control.

This clonotype has only a few counts. The chain links TRBV7-2 to TRBJ2-3, with a tentative D call TRBD2 (7 bases). V was cut by 0 bases and J by 2 bases, with 12 bases left in between. Per germline, CDR1 SGHTA and CDR2 FQGNSA. This CDR3 spans 16 amino acids. The CDR3 sequence: CASSLAARGPTDTQYF. The CDR3 region has the DNA TGTGCCAGCAGCTTAGCGGCGCGGGGGCCCACAGATACGCAGTATTTT.

V is TRBV2 and J is TRBJ1-1; no clear D. Between the trimmed V and J ends, which lost 2 bases and 0 bases, there was a span of 10 bases. The CDR3 sequence is 15 residues long. CDR1 and CDR2 (germline): SNHLY, FYNNEI. In nucleotides, the CDR3 is TGTGCCAGCAGTGAAAGTCGGGGAATGAACACTGAAGCTTTCTTT. Translating it yields CASSESRGMNTEAFF.

The V and J genes are TRBV9 and TRBJ1-1, with 12 bases lining up with TRBD1. The V segment lost 4 bases and the J segment 12 bases; nucleotides outside the gene matches: 10. Germline loops: CDR1 SGDLS, CDR2 YYNGEE. The CDR3 has 14 amino acids. CDR3 nucleotides: TGTGCCAGCAGCTTAAGGCGGGACAGGGGGCTATCTTTCTTT. As protein: CASSLRRDRGLSFF. Combining the CDR3 with reference TRBV9 and TRBJ1-1 gives the whole variable domain DSGVTQTPKHLITATGQRVTLRCSPRSGDLSVYWYQQSLDQGLQFLIQYYNGEERAKGNILERFSAQQFPDLHSELNLSSLELGDSALYFCASSLRRDRGLSFFGQGTRLTVV.

Only one count was recorded for this clonotype. The chain links TRBV10-3 to TRBJ2-7; possibly TRBD2 for D (6 bases). Per the germline V gene, CDR1 is ENHRY and CDR2 is SYGVKD. V was pared by 2 bases and J by 3 bases, with 11 bases between. This CDR3 has 14 residues. The CDR3 DNA is TGTGCCATCAGTGAGGACGACGGGGGCTACGAGCAGTACTTC. Protein sequence: CAISEDDGGYEQYF.

The chain joins TRBV10-3 to TRBJ2-7, with TRBD2 as a possible D gene (7 bases). The CDR3 has 13 amino acids. V was clipped by 8 bases and J by 4 bases, with 15 bases between them. The V gene's germline CDR1 is ENHRY and CDR2 SYGVKD. The DNA of the CDR3 is TGTGCCATCCAACGGGGGGCGGAGTACGAGCAGTACTTC. Translation: CAIQRGAEYEQYF.

The chain links TRBV7-9 to TRBJ1-5; 7 bases fit TRBD1. The ends lost 5 bases at V and 6 bases at J; junction bases unmatched: 4. The CDR3 sequence is 13 residues long. Germline loops: CDR1 SEHNR, CDR2 FQNEAQ (reference sequence). CDR3 protein: CASSPTGTQPQHF. The CDR3, as DNA: TGTGCCAGCAGCCCGACAGGGACTCAGCCCCAGCATTTT.

This clonotype is medium-sized by share. The genes are TRBV6-1 and TRBJ2-7; D uncertain. V dropped 6 bases and J dropped 9 bases, with 18 bases sitting between them. The CDR3 sequence is 13 residues long. Germline-derived CDR1 and CDR2 are MNHNS and SASEGT. CDR3 sequence: CASSPGVGVGQYF. The CDR3 coding sequence is TGTGCCAGCAGCCCCGGCGTTGGGGTCGGGCAGTACTTC.

The chain carries TRBV29-1 and TRBJ1-1, with TRBD1 as a possible D gene (6 bases). V lost 5 bases to trimming and J lost 1 base, with 8 bases between them. The CDR3 runs to 12 residues. Looked up from germline, CDR1 is SQVTM and CDR2 is ANQGSEA. The CDR3 region has the DNA TGCAGCGTTTCGGACAGGAACACTGAAGCTTTCTTT. This gives the protein CSVSDRNTEAFF.

V is TRBV10-2 and J is TRBJ2-5; 13 bases match TRBD2. The V and J ends lost 6 bases and 3 bases, in that order; junction bases with no gene match: 4. This CDR3 is 15 amino acids long. Germline loops: CDR1 WSHSY, CDR2 SAAADI. CDR3 sequence (DNA): TGCGCCAGCAGAGGACTAGCGGGGGAGGAAGAGACCCAGTACTTC. It translates to CASRGLAGEEETQYF.

This clonotype is medium-sized (0.01 to 0.1%) in the sample. This rearrangement joins TRBV9 to TRBJ1-2; the D is unclear. The CDR3 runs 13 residues. Germline CDR1 SGDLS, CDR2 YYNGEE. Between the trimmed V and J ends, which lost 0 bases and 6 bases, there was a span of 9 bases. CDR3 residues: CASSVGGQDGYTF. CDR3 DNA: TGTGCCAGCAGCGTAGGTGGTCAGGATGGCTACACCTTC.